Here is one TCR beta chain with its context. Its target is unknown. These data originate in a study of T cells in Graves' hyperthyroidism and ophthalmopathy. Germline loops: CDR1 MNHNS, CDR2 SASEGT. The CDR3 runs to 15 residues. The ends were cut back, 7 bases at V and 0 bases at J, with 15 bases in the middle. The source material, RNA transcripts, was used to amplify TCR beta CDR3 regions. When the TCR CDR3 underwent first-round RT-PCR, the HTBI primer set was used. TCRdb used MiXCR to reprocess the multiplex PCR reads, holding one entry per CDR3 protein. This table has approximately 600,000 distinct CDR3 sequences, around 14% appearing once. Whole-study results and caveats: Most thyroid clonotypes expanded above 0.001 were also detected in blood. Using 13 V-J features, a model discriminated ophthalmopathy from stable hyperthyroidism.

The source of this sequence is a woman aged 25 to 39 with Graves' hyperthyroidism that later progressed to Graves' ophthalmopathy. The rearrangement joins TRBV6-1 to TRBJ1-2; no definite D call. Sequenced: blood. The CDR3, as DNA: TGTGCCAGCATGACCCAGGCGTTAACTAACTATGGCTACACCTTC. Amino acid sequence: CASMTQALTNYGYTF.